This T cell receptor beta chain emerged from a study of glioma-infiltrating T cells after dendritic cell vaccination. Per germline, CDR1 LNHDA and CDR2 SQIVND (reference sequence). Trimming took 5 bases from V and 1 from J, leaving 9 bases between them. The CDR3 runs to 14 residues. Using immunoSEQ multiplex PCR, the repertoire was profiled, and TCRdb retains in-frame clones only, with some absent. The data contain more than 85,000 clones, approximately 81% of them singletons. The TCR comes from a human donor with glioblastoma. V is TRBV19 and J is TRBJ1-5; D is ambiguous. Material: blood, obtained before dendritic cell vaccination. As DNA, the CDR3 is TGTGCCAGTAGTCGCGGGCCAAGCAATCAGCCCCAGCATTTT. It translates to CASSRGPSNQPQHF.